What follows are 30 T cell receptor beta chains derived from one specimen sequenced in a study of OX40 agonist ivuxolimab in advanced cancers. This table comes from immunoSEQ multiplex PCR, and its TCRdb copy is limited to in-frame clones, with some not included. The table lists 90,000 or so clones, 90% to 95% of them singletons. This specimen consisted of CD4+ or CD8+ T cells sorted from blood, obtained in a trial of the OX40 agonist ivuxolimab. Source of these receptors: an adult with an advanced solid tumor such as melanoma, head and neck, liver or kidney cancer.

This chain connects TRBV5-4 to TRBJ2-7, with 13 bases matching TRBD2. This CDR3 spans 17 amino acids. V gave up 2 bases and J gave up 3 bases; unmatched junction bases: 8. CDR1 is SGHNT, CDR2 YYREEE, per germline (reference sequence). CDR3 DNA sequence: TGTGCCAGCAGCTTCGGGACTAGCGGGACGGGGGGCTACGAGCAGTACTTC. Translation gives CASSFGTSGTGGYEQYF.

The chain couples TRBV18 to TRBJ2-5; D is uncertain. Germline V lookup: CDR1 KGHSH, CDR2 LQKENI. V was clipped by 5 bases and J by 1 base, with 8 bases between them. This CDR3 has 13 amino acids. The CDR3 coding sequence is TGTGCCAGCTCAGGCAGGAGCCAAGAGACCCAGTACTTC. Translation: CASSGRSQETQYF. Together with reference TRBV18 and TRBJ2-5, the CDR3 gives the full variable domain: NAGVMQNPRHLVRRRGQEARLRCSPMKGHSHVYWYRQLPEEGLKFMVYLQKENIIDESGMPKERFSAEFPKEGPSILRIQQVVRGDSAAYFCASSGRSQETQYFGPGTRLLVL.

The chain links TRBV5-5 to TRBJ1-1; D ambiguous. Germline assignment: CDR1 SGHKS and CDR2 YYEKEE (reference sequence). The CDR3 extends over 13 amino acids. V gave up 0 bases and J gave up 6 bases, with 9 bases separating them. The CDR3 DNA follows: TGTGCCAGCAGCTTGGCTCCGGACGCTGAAGCTTTCTTT. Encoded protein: CASSLAPDAEAFF.

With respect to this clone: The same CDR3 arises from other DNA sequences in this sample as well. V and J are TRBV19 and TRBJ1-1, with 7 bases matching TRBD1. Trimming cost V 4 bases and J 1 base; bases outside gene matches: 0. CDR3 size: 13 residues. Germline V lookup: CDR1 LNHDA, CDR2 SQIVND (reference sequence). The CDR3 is CASSRQGNTEAFF. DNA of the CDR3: TGTGCCAGTAGTAGACAGGGGAACACTGAAGCTTTCTTT. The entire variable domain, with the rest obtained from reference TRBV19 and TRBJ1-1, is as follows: DGGITQSPKYLFRKEGQNVTLSCEQNLNHDAMYWYRQDPGQGLRLIYYSQIVNDFQKGDIAEGYSVSREKKESFPLTVTSAQKNPTAFYLCASSRQGNTEAFFGQGTRLTVV.

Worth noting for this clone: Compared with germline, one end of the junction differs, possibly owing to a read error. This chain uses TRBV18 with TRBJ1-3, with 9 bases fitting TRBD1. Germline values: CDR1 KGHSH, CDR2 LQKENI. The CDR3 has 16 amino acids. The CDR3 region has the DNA TGTGCCAGCTCACGCGAAGTCGAGACAGGGGGAAGCACCATATATTTT. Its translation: CASSREVETGGSTIYF.

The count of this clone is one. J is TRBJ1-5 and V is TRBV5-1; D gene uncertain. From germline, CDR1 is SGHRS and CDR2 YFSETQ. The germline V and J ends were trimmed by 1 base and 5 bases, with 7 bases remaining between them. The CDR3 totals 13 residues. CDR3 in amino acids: CASSLSSDQPQHF. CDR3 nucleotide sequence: TGCGCCAGCAGCTTGTCCTCGGATCAGCCCCAGCATTTT. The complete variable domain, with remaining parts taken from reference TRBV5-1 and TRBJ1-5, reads KAGVTQTPRYLIKTRGQQVTLSCSPISGHRSVSWYQQTPGQGLQFLFEYFSETQRNKGNFPGRFSGRQFSNSRSEMNVSTLELGDSALYLCASSLSSDQPQHFGDGTRLSIL.

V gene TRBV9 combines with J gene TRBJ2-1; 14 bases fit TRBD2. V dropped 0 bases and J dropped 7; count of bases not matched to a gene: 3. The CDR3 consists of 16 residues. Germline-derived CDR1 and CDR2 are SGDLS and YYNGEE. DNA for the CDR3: TGTGCCAGCAGCGTAGTCCGGACTAGCGGGAGGAATGAGCAGTTCTTC. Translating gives CASSVVRTSGRNEQFF.

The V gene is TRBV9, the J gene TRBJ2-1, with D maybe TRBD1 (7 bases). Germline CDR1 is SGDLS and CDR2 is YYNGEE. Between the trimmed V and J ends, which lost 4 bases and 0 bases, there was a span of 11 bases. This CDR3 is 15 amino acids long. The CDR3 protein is CASSQGGSSYNEQFF. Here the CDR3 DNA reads TGTGCCAGCAGCCAGGGGGGTAGCTCCTACAATGAGCAGTTCTTC. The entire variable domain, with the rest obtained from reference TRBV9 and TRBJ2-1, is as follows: DSGVTQTPKHLITATGQRVTLRCSPRSGDLSVYWYQQSLDQGLQFLIQYYNGEERAKGNILERFSAQQFPDLHSELNLSSLELGDSALYFCASSQGGSSYNEQFFGPGTRLTVL.

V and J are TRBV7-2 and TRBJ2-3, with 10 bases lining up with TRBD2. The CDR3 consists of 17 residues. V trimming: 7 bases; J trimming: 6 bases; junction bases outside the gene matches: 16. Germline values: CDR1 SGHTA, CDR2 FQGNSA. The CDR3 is CASTTDVLAGWRDTQYF. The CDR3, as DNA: TGTGCCAGCACCACCGATGTACTAGCGGGATGGCGGGATACGCAGTATTTT.

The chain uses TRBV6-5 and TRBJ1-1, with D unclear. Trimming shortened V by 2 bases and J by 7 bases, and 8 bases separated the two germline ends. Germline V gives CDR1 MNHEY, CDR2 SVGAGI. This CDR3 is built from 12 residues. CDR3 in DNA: TGTGCCAGCAGTTACGCGGGATATGAAGCTTTCTTT. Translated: CASSYAGYEAFF.

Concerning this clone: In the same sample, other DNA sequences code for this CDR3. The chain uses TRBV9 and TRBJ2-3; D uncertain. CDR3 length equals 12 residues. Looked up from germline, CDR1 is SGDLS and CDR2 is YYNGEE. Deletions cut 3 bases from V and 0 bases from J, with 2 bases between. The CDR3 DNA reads TGTGCCAGCAGCGCGAGCACAGATACGCAGTATTTT. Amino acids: CASSASTDTQYF.

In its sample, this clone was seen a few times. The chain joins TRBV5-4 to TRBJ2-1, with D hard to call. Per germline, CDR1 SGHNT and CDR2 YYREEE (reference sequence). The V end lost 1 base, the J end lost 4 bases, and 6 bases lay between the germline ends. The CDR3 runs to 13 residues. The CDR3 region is CASSLWLYNEQFF. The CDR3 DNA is TGTGCCAGCAGCTTGTGGCTATACAATGAGCAGTTCTTC.

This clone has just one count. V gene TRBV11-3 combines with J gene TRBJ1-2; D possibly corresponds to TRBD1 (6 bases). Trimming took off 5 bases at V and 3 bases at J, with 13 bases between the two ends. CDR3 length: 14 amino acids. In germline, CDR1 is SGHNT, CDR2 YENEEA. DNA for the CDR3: TGTGCCAGCAGCCCAACAGGGTTTGACTATGGCTACACCTTC. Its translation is CASSPTGFDYGYTF. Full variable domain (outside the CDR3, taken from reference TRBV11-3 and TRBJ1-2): EAGVVQSPRYKIIEKKQPVAFWCNPISGHNTLYWYLQNLGQGPELLIRYENEEAVDDSQLPKDRFSAERLKGVDSTLKIQPAELGDSAVYLCASSPTGFDYGYTFGSGTRLTVV.

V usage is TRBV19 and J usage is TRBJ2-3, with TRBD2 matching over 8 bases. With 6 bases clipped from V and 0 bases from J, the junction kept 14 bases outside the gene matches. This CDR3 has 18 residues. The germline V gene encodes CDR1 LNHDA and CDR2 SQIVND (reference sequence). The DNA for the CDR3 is TGTGCCAGTAGCGCCACCGGGACTAGATTTTCTAGCACAGATACGCAGTATTTT. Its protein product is CASSATGTRFSSTDTQYF.

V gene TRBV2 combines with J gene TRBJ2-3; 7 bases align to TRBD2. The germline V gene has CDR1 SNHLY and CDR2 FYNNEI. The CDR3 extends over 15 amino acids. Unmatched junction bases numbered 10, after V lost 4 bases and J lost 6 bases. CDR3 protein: CASSVSSGVRDTQYF. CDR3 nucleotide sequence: TGTGCCAGCAGTGTCTCCAGCGGGGTTCGGGATACGCAGTATTTT.

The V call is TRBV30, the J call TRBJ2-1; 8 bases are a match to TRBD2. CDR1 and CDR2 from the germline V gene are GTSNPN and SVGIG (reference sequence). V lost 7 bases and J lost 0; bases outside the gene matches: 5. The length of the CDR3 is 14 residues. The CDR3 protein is CASLGGVSYNEQFF. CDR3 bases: TGTGCCTCCCTCGGGGGGGTCTCCTACAATGAGCAGTTCTTC.

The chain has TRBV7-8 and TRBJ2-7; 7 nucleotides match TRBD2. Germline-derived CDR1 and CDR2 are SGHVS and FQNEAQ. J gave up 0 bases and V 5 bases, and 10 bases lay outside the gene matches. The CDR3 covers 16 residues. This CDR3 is CASSRRTSPSSYEQYF. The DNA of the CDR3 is TGTGCCAGCAGCCGACGGACTAGTCCGAGCTCCTACGAGCAGTACTTC.

Here the CDR3 reads CASSPLAGAEETQYF. The CDR3 bases are TGTGCCAGCTCACCATTAGCGGGAGCGGAGGAGACCCAGTACTTC. The chain couples TRBV18 to TRBJ2-5, with 9 bases aligning to TRBD2. The V segment lost 2 bases and the J segment 5 bases; nucleotides outside the gene matches: 6. Per germline, CDR1 KGHSH and CDR2 LQKENI. CDR3 length: 15 residues.

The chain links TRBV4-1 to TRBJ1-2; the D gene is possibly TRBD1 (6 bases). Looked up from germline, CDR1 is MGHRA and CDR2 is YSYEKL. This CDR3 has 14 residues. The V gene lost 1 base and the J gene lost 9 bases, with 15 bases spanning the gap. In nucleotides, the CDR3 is TGCGCCAGCAGCCAAGCAGGGGTACGATTGAGCTACACCTTC. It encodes CASSQAGVRLSYTF.

The CDR3 coding sequence is TGTGCCAGCAGCGTAAGTGGGGCCCAGCGGGCGCTTTCGGGGGCTGAGCAGTTCTTC. Encoded protein: CASSVSGAQRALSGAEQFF. This chain joins TRBV9 and TRBJ2-1; D may be TRBD1 or TRBD2 (6 bases each). CDR1 SGDLS and CDR2 YYNGEE come from the germline V gene. Between the trimmed V and J ends, which lost 1 base and 9 bases, there was a span of 29 bases. The CDR3 contains 19 residues.

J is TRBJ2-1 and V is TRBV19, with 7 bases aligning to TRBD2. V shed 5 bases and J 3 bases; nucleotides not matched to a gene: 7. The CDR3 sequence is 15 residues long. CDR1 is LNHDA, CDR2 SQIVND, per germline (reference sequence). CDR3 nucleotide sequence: TGTGCCAGTAGTCTAGGGCGGGAGTACTACAATGAGCAGTTCTTC. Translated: CASSLGREYYNEQFF.

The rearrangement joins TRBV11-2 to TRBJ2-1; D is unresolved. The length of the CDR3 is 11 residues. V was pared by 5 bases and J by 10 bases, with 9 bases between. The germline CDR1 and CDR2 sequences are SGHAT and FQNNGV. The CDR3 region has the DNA TGTGCCAGCAGCCATGGGCGGGAGCAGTTCTTC. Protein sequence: CASSHGREQFF.

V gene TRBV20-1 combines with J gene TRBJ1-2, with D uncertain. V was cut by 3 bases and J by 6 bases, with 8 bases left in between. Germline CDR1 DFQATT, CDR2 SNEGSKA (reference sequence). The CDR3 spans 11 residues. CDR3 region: CSARVRDGYTF. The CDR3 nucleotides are TGCAGTGCTAGGGTACGGGATGGCTACACCTTC.

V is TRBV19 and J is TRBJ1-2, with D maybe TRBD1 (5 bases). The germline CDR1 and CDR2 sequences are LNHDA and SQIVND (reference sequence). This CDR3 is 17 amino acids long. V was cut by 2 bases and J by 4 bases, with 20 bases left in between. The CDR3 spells CASSIRPGRRGSYGYTF. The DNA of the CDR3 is TGTGCCAGTAGTATACGTCCGGGGAGGCGGGGGAGCTATGGCTACACCTTC. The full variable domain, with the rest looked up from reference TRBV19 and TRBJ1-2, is DGGITQSPKYLFRKEGQNVTLSCEQNLNHDAMYWYRQDPGQGLRLIYYSQIVNDFQKGDIAEGYSVSREKKESFPLTVTSAQKNPTAFYLCASSIRPGRRGSYGYTFGSGTRLTVV.

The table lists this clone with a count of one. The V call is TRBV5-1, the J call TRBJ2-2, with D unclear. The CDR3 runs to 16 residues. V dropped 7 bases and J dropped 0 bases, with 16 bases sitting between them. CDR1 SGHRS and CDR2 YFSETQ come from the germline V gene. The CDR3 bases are TGCGCCAGCCGATTTTTCCAGACGTCGAACACCGGGGAGCTGTTTTTT. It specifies CASRFFQTSNTGELFF.

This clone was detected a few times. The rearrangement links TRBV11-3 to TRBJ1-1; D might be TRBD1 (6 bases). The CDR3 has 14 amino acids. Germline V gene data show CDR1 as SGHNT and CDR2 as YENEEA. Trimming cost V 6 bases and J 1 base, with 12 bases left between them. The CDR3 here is CASSGGPTNTEAFF. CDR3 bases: TGTGCCAGCAGTGGGGGCCCCACGAACACTGAAGCTTTCTTT.

This CDR3 reads CASSGDVGVYGYTF. The CDR3 DNA reads as TGTGCCAGCAGTGGAGACGTGGGGGTCTATGGCTACACCTTC. The J gene is TRBJ1-2, the V gene TRBV6-1; TRBD1 might be the D (5 bases). With 4 bases removed from V and 4 bases from J, the gap between germline ends came to 13 bases. The length of the CDR3 is 14 residues. From germline, CDR1 is MNHNS and CDR2 SASEGT.

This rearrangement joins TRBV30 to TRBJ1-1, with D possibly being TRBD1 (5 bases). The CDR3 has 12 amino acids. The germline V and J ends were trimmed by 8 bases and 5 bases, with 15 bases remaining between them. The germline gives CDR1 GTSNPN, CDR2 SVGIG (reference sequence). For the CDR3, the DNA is TGTGCCGGGTTCCGGGGGAGTACTGAAGCTTTCTTT. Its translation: CAGFRGSTEAFF. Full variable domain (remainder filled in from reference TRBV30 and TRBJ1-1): SQTIHQWPATLVQPVGSPLSLECTVEGTSNPNLYWYRQAAGRGLQLLFYSVGIGQISSEVPQNLSASRPQDRQFILSSKKLLLSDSGFYLCAGFRGSTEAFFGQGTRLTVV.

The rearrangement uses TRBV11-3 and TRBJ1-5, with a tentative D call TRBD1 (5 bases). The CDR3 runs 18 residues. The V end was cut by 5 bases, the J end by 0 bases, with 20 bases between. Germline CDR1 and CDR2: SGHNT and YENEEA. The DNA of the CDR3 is TGTGCCAGCAGCCCTATTAGAAGACAGTCCTATAGCAATCAGCCCCAGCATTTT. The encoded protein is CASSPIRRQSYSNQPQHF.

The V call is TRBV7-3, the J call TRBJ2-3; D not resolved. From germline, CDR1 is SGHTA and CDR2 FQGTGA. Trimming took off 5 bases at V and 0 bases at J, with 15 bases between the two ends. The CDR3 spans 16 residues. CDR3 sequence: CASSQAGFTSTDTQYF. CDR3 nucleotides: TGTGCCAGCAGCCAGGCCGGGTTTACTAGCACAGATACGCAGTATTTT.